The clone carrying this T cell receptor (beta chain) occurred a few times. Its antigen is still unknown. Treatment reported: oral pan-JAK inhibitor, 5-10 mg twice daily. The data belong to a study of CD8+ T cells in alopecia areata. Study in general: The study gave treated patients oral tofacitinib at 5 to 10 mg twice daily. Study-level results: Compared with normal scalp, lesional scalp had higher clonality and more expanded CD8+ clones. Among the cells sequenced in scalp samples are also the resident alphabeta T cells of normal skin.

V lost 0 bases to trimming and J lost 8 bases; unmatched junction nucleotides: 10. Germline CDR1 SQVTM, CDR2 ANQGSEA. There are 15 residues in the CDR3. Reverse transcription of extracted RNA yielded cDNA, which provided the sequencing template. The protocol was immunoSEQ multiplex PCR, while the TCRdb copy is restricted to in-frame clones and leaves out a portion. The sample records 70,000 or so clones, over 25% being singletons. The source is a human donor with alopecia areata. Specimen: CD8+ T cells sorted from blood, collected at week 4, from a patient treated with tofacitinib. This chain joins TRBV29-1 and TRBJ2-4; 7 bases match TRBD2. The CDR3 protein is CSVEEILAGEHIQYF. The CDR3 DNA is TGCAGCGTTGAAGAAATACTCGCGGGAGAGCACATTCAGTACTTC.